This T cell receptor beta chain was retrieved from a study of metastatic and nonmetastatic thyroid tumors. Prior to thyroid surgery, none of the patients had received any treatment. Trimming cost V 2 bases and J 3 bases, with 7 bases left between them. CDR1 and CDR2 (germline): LNHDA, SQIVND (reference sequence). The CDR3 loop spans 13 amino acids. This clone was seen a few times. TCRdb re-called the PCR reads via MiXCR. Of over 9,000 clones listed, 38% are singletons. This clonotype was obtained from a female donor with papillary thyroid cancer or a benign thyroid nodule (not recorded which). Some clones in this sample may be carry-over from other donors' samples. Sequenced material: tumor tissue. The V gene is TRBV19, the J gene TRBJ1-1; D possibly corresponds to TRBD1 (6 bases). CDR3 residues: CASSIKGDTEAFF. The CDR3 region has the DNA TGTGCCAGTAGTATAAAGGGGGACACTGAAGCTTTCTTT. Together with reference TRBV19 and TRBJ1-1, the CDR3 gives the full variable domain: DGGITQSPKYLFRKEGQNVTLSCEQNLNHDAMYWYRQDPGQGLRLIYYSQIVNDFQKGDIAEGYSVSREKKESFPLTVTSAQKNPTAFYLCASSIKGDTEAFFGQGTRLTVV.